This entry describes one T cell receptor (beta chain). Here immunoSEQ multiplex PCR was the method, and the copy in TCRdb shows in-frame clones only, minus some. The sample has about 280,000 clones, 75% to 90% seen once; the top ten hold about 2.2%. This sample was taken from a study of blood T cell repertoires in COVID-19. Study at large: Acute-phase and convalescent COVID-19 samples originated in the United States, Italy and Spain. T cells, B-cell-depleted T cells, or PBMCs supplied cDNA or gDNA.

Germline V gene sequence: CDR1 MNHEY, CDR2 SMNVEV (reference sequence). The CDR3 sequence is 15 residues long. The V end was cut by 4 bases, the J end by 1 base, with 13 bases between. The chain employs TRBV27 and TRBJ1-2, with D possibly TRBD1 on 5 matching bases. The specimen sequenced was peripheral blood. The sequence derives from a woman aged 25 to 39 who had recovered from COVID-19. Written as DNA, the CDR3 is TGTGCCAGCAGTTCATTGGAGGGACTTAACTATGGCTACACCTTC. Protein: CASSSLEGLNYGYTF.